The clone carrying this T cell receptor beta chain was seen only once. This CDR3 spans 14 amino acids. J lost 4 bases, V lost 8 bases, and 11 bases had no gene match. Per germline, CDR1 SGHRS and CDR2 YFSETQ. PCR involved 60 Vbeta and 13 Jbeta primers. The repertoire was sequenced with immunoSEQ multiplex PCR; TCRdb's copy has only in-frame clones and lacks some. The table shows over 110,000 clones, with 82% occurring only once. This entry belongs to a study of cytomegalovirus exposure and HLA in healthy donors. At the time of sampling, donors were nominally healthy, though unrecorded immune exposures were likely.

The receptor was isolated from a male donor in good health and CMV-seronegative. V and J are TRBV5-1 and TRBJ2-7; TRBD1 aligns across 8 bases. The specimen was PBMCs. DNA for the CDR3: TGCGCCAGTTCGTATGTTACAGGGGGTTACGAGCAGTACTTC. Protein sequence: CASSYVTGGYEQYF. The full variable domain, rest sourced from reference TRBV5-1 and TRBJ2-7, is KAGVTQTPRYLIKTRGQQVTLSCSPISGHRSVSWYQQTPGQGLQFLFEYFSETQRNKGNFPGRFSGRQFSNSRSEMNVSTLELGDSALYLCASSYVTGGYEQYFGPGTRLTVT.